These 3 T cell receptor beta chains share one sample of origin, sequenced in a study of a mutant IDH1 vaccine in newly diagnosed glioma. Clones were read by immunoSEQ multiplex PCR, and TCRdb kept only the in-frame ones, dropping some. The repertoire holds roughly 60,000 clones, with approximately 80% as singletons. This sample's time point: week 11, during vaccination. The investigators gave 300 ug of mutant IDH1 20-mer peptide in each vaccine dose, together with topical imiquimod. These receptors' antigens are unknown. The input for sequencing was PBMCs, taken from a glioma patient whose treatment included an IDH1 peptide vaccine. All receptors derive from a man aged 30 to 45 with glioma.

In this sample, this clone turned up once. This chain uses TRBV28 with TRBJ2-5, with TRBD1 matching 7 bases. Germline values: CDR1 MDHEN, CDR2 SYDVKM. This CDR3 comprises 12 residues. Trimming took 5 bases from V and 11 from J; bases not matched to a gene: 8. The CDR3 here is CASSVGSGQQYF. The CDR3 nucleotides read TGTGCCAGCAGTGTCGGTTCGGGACAGCAGTACTTC.

The chain joins TRBV30 to TRBJ1-4; TRBD1 is a possible D gene (5 bases). Trimming cost V 2 bases and J 6 bases, with 10 bases left between them. From germline, CDR1 is GTSNPN and CDR2 SVGIG (reference sequence). This CDR3 is 13 amino acids long. The CDR3 DNA reads as TGTGCCTGGAGTCGGGGCAGGGATGAAAAACTGTTTTTT. As protein: CAWSRGRDEKLFF.

The rearrangement uses TRBV11-2 and TRBJ1-2; no clear D gene. The CDR3 extends over 11 amino acids. V dropped 0 bases and J dropped 8 bases, with 4 bases sitting between them. Germline CDR1 and CDR2: SGHAT and FQNNGV. The CDR3 nucleotides are TGTGCCAGCAGCTTAGACCGGGGCTACACCTTC. It translates to CASSLDRGYTF.